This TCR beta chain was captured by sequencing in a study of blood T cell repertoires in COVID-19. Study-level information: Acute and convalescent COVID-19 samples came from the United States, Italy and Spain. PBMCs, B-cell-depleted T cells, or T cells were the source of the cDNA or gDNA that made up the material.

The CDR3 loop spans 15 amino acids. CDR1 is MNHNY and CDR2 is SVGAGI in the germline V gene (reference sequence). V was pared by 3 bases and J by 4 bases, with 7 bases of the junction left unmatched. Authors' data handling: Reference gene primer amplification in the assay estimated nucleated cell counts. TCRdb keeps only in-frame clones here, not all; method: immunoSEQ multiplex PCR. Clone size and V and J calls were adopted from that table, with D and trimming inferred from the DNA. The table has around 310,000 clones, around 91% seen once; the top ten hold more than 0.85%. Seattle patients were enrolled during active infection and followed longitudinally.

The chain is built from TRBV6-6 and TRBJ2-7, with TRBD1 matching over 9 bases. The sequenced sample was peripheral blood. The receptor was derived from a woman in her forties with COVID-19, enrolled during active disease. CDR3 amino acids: CASSYFAGQGYEQYF. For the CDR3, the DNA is TGTGCCAGCAGTTATTTTGCGGGACAGGGATACGAGCAGTACTTC.